This TCR beta chain originates from a study of OX40 agonist ivuxolimab in advanced cancers. Study as a whole: Ivuxolimab, an agonistic anti-OX40 (CD134) antibody, was given to patients. The group had a mean age of 60 years, ranged from about 23 to 85, and was roughly 80% male.

Study findings and constraints: Expanded clones were, on average, more numerous in CD8+ T cells than in CD4+. Some patients who did not respond also had low normalized T-cell clonal expansion.

CDR1 is MNHNS, CDR2 SASEGT, per germline. The CDR3 is made up of 15 amino acids. Only in-frame clones appear in the TCRdb table, and some are missing; sequencing was by immunoSEQ multiplex PCR. Here the sample spans 43,000 or so clones, approximately 86% being singletons. Note on this clone: Antigen unknown. At one of its ends the junction is not consistent with the germline gene, which may arise from a read error.

The chain combines TRBV6-1 with TRBJ1-6; D is uncertain. Material: CD4+ or CD8+ T cells sorted from blood, obtained in a trial of the OX40 agonist ivuxolimab. This sequence originates from an adult with an advanced solid tumor such as melanoma, head and neck, liver or kidney cancer. In DNA, the CDR3 is TGTGCCAGCAGTCCCGATAGTGGGTATAGTTCACCCCTCCACTTT. It encodes CASSPDSGYSSPLHF.